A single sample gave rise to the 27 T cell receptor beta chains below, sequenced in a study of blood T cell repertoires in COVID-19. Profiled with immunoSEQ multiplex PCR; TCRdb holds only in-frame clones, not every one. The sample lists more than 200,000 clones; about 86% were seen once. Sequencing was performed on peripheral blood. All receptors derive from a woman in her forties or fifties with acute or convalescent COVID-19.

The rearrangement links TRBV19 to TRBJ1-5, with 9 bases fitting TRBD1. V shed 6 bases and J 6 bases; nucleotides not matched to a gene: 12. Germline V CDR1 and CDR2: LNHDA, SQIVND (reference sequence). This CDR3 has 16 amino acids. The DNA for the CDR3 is TGTGCCAGTAGCGACCAGGACAGGGGAGCCCTTCAGCCCCAGCATTTT. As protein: CASSDQDRGALQPQHF.

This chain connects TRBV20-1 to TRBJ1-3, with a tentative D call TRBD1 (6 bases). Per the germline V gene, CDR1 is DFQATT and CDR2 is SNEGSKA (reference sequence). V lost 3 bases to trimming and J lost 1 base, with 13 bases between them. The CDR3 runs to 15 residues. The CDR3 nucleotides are TGCAGTGCTAGTGGACAGCCTCGTTCTGGAAACACCATATATTTT. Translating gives CSASGQPRSGNTIYF.

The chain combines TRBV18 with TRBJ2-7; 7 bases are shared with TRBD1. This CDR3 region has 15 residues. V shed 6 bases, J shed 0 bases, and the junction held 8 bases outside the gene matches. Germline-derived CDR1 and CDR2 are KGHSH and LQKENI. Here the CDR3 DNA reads TGTGCCAGCTCGCAGGGACAGCAAAACTCCTACGAGCAGTACTTC. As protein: CASSQGQQNSYEQYF.

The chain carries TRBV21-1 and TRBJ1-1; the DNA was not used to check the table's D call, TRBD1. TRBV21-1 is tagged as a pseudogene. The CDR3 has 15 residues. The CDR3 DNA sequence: TGTGCCAGCCTTTGCTTCAGGGGCATGAACACTGAAGCTTTCTTT. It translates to CASLCFRGMNTEAFF.

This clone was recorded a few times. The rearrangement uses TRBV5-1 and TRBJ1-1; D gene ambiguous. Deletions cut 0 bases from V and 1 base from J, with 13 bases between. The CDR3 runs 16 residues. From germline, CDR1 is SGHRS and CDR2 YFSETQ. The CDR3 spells CASSLDPNAGNTEAFF. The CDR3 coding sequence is TGCGCCAGCAGCTTGGACCCTAATGCGGGGAACACTGAAGCTTTCTTT.

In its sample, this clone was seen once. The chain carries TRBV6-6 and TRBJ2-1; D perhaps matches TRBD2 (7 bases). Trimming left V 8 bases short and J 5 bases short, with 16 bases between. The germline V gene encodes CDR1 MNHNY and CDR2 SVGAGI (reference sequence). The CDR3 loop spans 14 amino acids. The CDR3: CASSSQGRDNEQFF. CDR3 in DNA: TGTGCCAGCTCCTCCCAGGGGAGGGACAATGAGCAGTTCTTC.

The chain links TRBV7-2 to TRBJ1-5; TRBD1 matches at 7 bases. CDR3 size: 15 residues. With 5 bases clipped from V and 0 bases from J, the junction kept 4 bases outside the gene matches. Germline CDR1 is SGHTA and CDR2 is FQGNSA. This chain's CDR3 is CASSPRGNSNQPQHF. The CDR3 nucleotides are TGTGCCAGCAGCCCCAGGGGGAATAGCAATCAGCCCCAGCATTTT.

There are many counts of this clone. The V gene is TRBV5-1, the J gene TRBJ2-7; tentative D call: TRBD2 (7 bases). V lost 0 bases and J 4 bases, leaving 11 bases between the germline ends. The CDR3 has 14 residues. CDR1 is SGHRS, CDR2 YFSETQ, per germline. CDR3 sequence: CASSLGGGEYEQYF. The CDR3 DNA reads TGCGCCAGCAGCTTGGGCGGGGGCGAATACGAGCAGTACTTC.

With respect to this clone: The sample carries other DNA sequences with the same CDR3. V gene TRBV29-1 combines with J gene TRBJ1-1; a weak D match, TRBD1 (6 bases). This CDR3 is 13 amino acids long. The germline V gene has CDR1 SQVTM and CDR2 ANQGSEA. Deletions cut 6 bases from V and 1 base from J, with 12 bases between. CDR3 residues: CSVAPTGNTEAFF. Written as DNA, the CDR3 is TGCAGCGTCGCCCCGACAGGGAACACTGAAGCTTTCTTT.

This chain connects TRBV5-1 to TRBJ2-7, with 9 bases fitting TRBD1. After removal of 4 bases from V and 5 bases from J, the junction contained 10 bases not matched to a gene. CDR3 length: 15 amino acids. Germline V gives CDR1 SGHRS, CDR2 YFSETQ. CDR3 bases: TGCGCCAGCAGCCCAGCAGGGACAGGGAACCACGAGCAGTACTTC. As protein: CASSPAGTGNHEQYF.

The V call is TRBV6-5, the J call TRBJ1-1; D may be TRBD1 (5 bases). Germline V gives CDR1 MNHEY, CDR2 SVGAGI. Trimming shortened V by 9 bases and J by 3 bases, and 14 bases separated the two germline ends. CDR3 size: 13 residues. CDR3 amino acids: CASARGRDTEAFF. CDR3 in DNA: TGTGCCAGTGCCCGGGGGAGGGACACTGAAGCTTTCTTT.

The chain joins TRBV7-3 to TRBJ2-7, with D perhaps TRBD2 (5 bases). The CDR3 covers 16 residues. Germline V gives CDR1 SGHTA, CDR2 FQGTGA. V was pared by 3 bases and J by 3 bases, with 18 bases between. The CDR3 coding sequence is TGTGCCAGCAGCTTGAGAGGACCGGGGAGTGGCTACGAGCAGTACTTC. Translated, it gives CASSLRGPGSGYEQYF. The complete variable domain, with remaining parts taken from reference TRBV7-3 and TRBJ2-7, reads GAGVSQTPSNKVTEKGKYVELRCDPISGHTALYWYRQSLGQGPEFLIYFQGTGAADDSGLPNDRFFAVRPEGSVSTLKIQRTERGDSAVYLCASSLRGPGSGYEQYFGPGTRLTVT.

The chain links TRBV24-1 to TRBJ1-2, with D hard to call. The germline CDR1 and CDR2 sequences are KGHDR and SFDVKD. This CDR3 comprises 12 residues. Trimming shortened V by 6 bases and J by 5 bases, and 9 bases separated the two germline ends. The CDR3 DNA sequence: TGTGCCACCAGTCAATCCGGGTATGGCTACACCTTC. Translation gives CATSQSGYGYTF.

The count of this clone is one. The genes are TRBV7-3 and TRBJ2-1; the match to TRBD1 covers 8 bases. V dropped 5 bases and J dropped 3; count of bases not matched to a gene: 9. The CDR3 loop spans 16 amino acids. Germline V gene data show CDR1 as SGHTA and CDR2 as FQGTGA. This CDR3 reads CASSPQQGTGYNEQFF. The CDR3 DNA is TGTGCCAGCAGCCCCCAACAGGGGACAGGCTACAATGAGCAGTTCTTC.

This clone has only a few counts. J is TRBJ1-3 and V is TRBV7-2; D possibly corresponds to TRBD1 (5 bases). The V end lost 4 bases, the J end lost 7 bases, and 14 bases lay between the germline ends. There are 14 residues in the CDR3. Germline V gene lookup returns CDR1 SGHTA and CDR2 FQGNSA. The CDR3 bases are TGTGCCAGCAGCTCACTCAGGGATGGTAACACCATATATTTT. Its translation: CASSSLRDGNTIYF.

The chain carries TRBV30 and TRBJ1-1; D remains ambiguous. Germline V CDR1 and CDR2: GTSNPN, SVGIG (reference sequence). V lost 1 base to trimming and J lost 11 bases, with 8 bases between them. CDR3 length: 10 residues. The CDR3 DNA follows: TGTGCCTGGAGTGAATCGGTGGCTTTCTTT. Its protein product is CAWSESVAFF.

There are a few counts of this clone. In DNA form, the CDR3 reads TGTGCCAGCAGCTTGTCAGGGTACGACGAGCAGTACTTC. Translation: CASSLSGYDEQYF. The chain combines TRBV5-8 with TRBJ2-7; possible D gene TRBD1, 5 bases. The germline gives CDR1 SGHTS, CDR2 YDEGEE. V lost 1 base, J lost 5 bases, and 10 bases lay in between. This CDR3 is built from 13 residues.

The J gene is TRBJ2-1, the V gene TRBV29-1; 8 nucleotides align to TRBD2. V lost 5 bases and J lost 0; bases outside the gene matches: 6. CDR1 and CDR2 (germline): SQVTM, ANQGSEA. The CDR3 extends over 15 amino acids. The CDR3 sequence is CSVQGLAGSYNEQFF. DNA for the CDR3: TGCAGCGTTCAGGGGCTAGCGGGCTCCTACAATGAGCAGTTCTTC.

CDR3 nucleotide sequence: TGTGCCAGCAGCGCGGGGGCTAGCGGGAGGATGGATACGCAGTATTTT. It encodes CASSAGASGRMDTQYF. V is TRBV5-4 and J is TRBJ2-3, with TRBD2 matching over 11 bases. The CDR3 extends over 16 amino acids. V shed 4 bases and J 6 bases; nucleotides not matched to a gene: 10. The germline CDR1 and CDR2 sequences are SGHNT and YYREEE (reference sequence).

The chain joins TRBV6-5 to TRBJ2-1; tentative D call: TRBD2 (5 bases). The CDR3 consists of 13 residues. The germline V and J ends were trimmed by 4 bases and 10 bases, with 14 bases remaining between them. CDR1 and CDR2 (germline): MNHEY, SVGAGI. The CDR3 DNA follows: TGTGCCAGCAGTTCCGCGGACCCGGGAGAGCAGTTCTTC. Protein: CASSSADPGEQFF.

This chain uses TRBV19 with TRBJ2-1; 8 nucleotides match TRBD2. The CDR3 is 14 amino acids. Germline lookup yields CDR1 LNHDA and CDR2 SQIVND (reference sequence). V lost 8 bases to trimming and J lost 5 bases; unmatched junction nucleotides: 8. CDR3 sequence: CASRRGAQDNEQFF. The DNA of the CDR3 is TGTGCCAGTCGGCGGGGGGCGCAGGACAATGAGCAGTTCTTC.

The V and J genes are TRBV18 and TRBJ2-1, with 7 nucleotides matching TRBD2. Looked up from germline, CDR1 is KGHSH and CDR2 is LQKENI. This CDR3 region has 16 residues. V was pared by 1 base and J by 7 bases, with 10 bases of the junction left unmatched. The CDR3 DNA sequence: TGTGCCAGCTCACCACAAGCTTCGGGGGGTAGGAATGAGCAGTTCTTC. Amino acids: CASSPQASGGRNEQFF.

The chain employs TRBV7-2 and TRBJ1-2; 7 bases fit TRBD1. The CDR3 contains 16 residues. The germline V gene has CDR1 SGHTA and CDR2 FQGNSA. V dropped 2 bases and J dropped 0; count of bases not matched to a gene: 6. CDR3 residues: CASSLRQGLANYGYTF. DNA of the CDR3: TGTGCCAGCAGCTTACGACAGGGACTAGCTAACTATGGCTACACCTTC.

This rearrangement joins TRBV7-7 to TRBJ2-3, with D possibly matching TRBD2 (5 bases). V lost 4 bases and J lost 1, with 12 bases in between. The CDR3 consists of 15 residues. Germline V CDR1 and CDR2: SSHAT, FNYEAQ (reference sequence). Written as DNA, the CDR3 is TGTGCCAGCAGCTCCGGGATACCAGGCACAGATACGCAGTATTTT. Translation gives CASSSGIPGTDTQYF.

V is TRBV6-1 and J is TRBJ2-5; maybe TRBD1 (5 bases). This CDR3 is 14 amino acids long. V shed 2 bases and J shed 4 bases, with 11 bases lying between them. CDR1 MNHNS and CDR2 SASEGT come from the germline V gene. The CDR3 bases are TGTGCCAGCAGTGAATACAGGCGTGGAGAGACCCAGTACTTC. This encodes CASSEYRRGETQYF.

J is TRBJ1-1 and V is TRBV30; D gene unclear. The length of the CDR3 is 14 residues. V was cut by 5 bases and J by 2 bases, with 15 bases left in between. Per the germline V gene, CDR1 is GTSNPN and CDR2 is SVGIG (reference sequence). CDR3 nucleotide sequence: TGTGCCTGGGGGCCCCCGGCCGTAAACACTGAAGCTTTCTTT. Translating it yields CAWGPPAVNTEAFF.

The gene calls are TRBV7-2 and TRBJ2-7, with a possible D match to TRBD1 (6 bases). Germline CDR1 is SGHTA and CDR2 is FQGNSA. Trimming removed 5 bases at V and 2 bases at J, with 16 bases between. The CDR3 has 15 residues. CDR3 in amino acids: CASSLGQTRTYEQYF. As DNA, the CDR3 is TGTGCCAGCAGCCTCGGACAGACCCGGACCTACGAGCAGTACTTC.